The next 10 T cell receptor beta chains were all read from a single sample in a study of cytomegalovirus exposure and HLA in healthy donors. In the PCR, 60 Vbeta and 13 Jbeta primers were used. Repertoires were generated with immunoSEQ multiplex PCR, while TCRdb's copy carries only in-frame clones and drops some. The sample lists 100,000 to 150,000 clones; less than 80% were seen once. Material for sequencing was PBMCs. These receptors all come from a man aged 45-65 years in good health and CMV-seronegative.

This clone appeared a few times. The CDR3 protein is CASSTRQGRGYGYTF. The CDR3 coding sequence is TGTGCCAGCAGCACGAGGCAGGGCCGAGGATATGGCTACACCTTC. The rearrangement joins TRBV11-3 to TRBJ1-2; TRBD1 might be the D (5 bases). V was pared by 5 bases and J by 5 bases, with 18 bases between. The CDR3 is 15 amino acids. CDR1 and CDR2 from the germline V gene are SGHNT and YENEEA.

The genes are TRBV18 and TRBJ1-4; the D is unclear. Germline V CDR1 and CDR2: KGHSH, LQKENI. The CDR3 covers 17 residues. Trimming removed 3 bases from V and 7 bases from J, with 21 bases in between. The CDR3 sequence is CASSPFHRKGGREKLFF. CDR3 in DNA: TGTGCCAGCTCACCTTTCCACCGTAAGGGAGGTCGTGAAAAACTGTTTTTT.

The V gene is TRBV2, the J gene TRBJ2-7; the match to TRBD1 covers 7 bases. Germline-derived CDR1 and CDR2 are SNHLY and FYNNEI. CDR3 length: 15 residues. The V gene end was trimmed by 4 bases and the J gene end by 3 bases; junction bases not matched to a gene: 9. CDR3 DNA sequence: TGTGCCAGCAGTGCCCCCGGGACAGAGAACTACGAGCAGTACGTC. Residues: CASSAPGTENYEQYV.

The gene calls are TRBV7-9 and TRBJ2-5; 7 nucleotides agree with TRBD2. J gave up 3 bases and V 5 bases, and 6 bases lay outside the gene matches. CDR1 is SEHNR and CDR2 is FQNEAQ in the germline V gene (reference sequence). The CDR3 is 14 amino acids. This CDR3 is CASSPTAGEETQYF. In DNA form, the CDR3 reads TGTGCCAGCAGCCCCACGGCGGGAGAAGAGACCCAGTACTTC.

This clone was detected only a few times. J is TRBJ1-1 and V is TRBV29-1; possible D gene TRBD1, 5 bases. The CDR3 contains 13 residues. Germline V gene data show CDR1 as SQVTM and CDR2 as ANQGSEA. Trimming took off 7 bases at V and 6 bases at J, with 18 bases between the two ends. The CDR3 nucleotides read TGCAGCGGGAATACAGCCGCAGGGTCTGAAGCTTTCTTT. Translating it yields CSGNTAAGSEAFF.

The J gene is TRBJ2-5, the V gene TRBV5-6; 10 positions match TRBD2. This CDR3 spans 18 amino acids. Germline V gene data show CDR1 as SGHDT and CDR2 as YYEEEE. V trimming: 3 bases; J trimming: 1 base; junction bases outside the gene matches: 12. CDR3 loop: CASSSLAGALSSQETQYF. CDR3 nucleotide sequence: TGTGCCAGCAGCTCTCTAGCGGGGGCATTAAGTTCCCAAGAGACCCAGTACTTC. The full variable domain, rest sourced from reference TRBV5-6 and TRBJ2-5, is DAGVTQSPTHLIKTRGQQVTLRCSPKSGHDTVSWYQQALGQGPQFIFQYYEEEERQRGNFPDRFSGHQFPNYSSELNVNALLLGDSALYLCASSSLAGALSSQETQYFGPGTRLLVL.

This clone was observed once. J is TRBJ2-6 and V is TRBV5-1, with D unclear. This CDR3 is 15 amino acids long. Trimming took off 4 bases at V and 0 bases at J, with 8 bases between the two ends. Germline CDR1 SGHRS, CDR2 YFSETQ. The CDR3 here is CASSDFLSGANVLTF. DNA of the CDR3: TGCGCCAGCAGCGACTTTCTCTCTGGGGCCAACGTCCTGACTTTC.

The chain links TRBV6-6 to TRBJ1-1, with a weak D call TRBD1 (5 bases). The CDR3 is 15 residues long. Trimming shortened V by 2 bases and J by 1 base, and 11 bases separated the two germline ends. Germline V gives CDR1 MNHNY, CDR2 SVGAGI (reference sequence). For the CDR3, the DNA is TGTGCCAGCAGTTACGCCAGGGCCCGGAACACTGAAGCTTTCTTT. Protein product: CASSYARARNTEAFF.

The chain recombines TRBV2 with TRBJ2-7; D is uncertain. CDR3 size: 17 residues. The germline V gene encodes CDR1 SNHLY and CDR2 FYNNEI. Trimming removed 7 bases from V and 2 bases from J, with 24 bases in between. This CDR3 is CASKRHYRIQTAYEQYF. For the CDR3, the DNA is TGTGCCAGCAAGAGACATTACCGGATCCAGACCGCCTACGAGCAGTACTTC.

This chain joins TRBV5-6 and TRBJ1-5; 8 bases fit TRBD1. The CDR3 length is 14 residues. J was trimmed by 5 bases and V by 4 bases; bases with no gene match: 5. Germline CDR1 and CDR2: SGHDT and YYEEEE. The CDR3 loop is CASSEGQVDQPQHF. The CDR3 DNA sequence: TGTGCCAGCAGCGAGGGACAGGTGGATCAGCCCCAGCATTTT.